What follows are 29 T cell receptor beta chains derived from one specimen sequenced in a study of cytomegalovirus exposure and HLA in healthy donors. Primers: 60 Vbeta forward and 13 Jbeta reverse. Profiled with immunoSEQ multiplex PCR; TCRdb holds only in-frame clones, not every one. The table has a few hundred thousand clones, more than 60% seen once. The sequenced sample consisted of PBMCs. The receptors originated from a girl aged 2-10 years in good health and CMV-seronegative.

This clone was seen just once. This CDR3 is CASSPGLAGGSYEQYF. The CDR3 nucleotides are TGTGCCAGCAGTCCAGGACTAGCGGGTGGGTCCTACGAGCAGTACTTC. This rearrangement joins TRBV27 to TRBJ2-7, with 11 bases that match TRBD2. Germline trimming cut 5 bases from V and 1 base from J; bases unmatched to any gene: 7. Germline-derived CDR1 and CDR2 are MNHEY and SMNVEV (reference sequence). The CDR3 covers 16 residues.

This rearrangement joins TRBV19 to TRBJ2-5; a weak D match, TRBD1 (6 bases). V was clipped by 0 bases and J by 3 bases, with 11 bases between them. The CDR3 consists of 15 residues. Germline CDR1 is LNHDA and CDR2 is SQIVND (reference sequence). DNA for the CDR3: TGTGCCAGTAGTATAGAGGCAGGGGCCAAAGAGACCCAGTACTTC. It encodes CASSIEAGAKETQYF.

This sequence joins TRBV11-2 and TRBJ2-7; D is perhaps TRBD1 (6 bases). Germline V lookup: CDR1 SGHAT, CDR2 FQNNGV. The CDR3 sequence is 16 residues long. Deletions cut 5 bases from V and 4 bases from J, with 21 bases between. CDR3 in amino acids: CASSTIQGKPMYEQYF. The CDR3 bases are TGTGCCAGCAGCACCATCCAGGGGAAGCCTATGTACGAGCAGTACTTC.

On this clone: The same CDR3 can be traced to other DNA sequences in this sample. J is TRBJ2-5 and V is TRBV18, with D possibly being TRBD1 (5 bases). V gave up 1 base and J gave up 5 bases, with 5 bases separating them. This CDR3 comprises 12 residues. Per germline, CDR1 KGHSH and CDR2 LQKENI. The CDR3 is CASSPRGETQYF. CDR3 in DNA: TGTGCCAGCTCACCACGGGGCGAGACCCAGTACTTC.

The chain has TRBV5-5 and TRBJ2-7; no clear D. Germline assignment: CDR1 SGHKS and CDR2 YYEKEE (reference sequence). Trimming took 3 bases from V and 3 from J, leaving 10 bases between them. The CDR3 has 13 residues. The CDR3 DNA reads as TGTGCCAGCAGCTCCTCGGCGGACTACGAGCAGTACTTC. Translating it yields CASSSSADYEQYF.

This clone was picked up one time. This chain uses TRBV5-4 with TRBJ1-2; the D gene is possibly TRBD1 (5 bases). The ends were cut back, 4 bases at V and 2 bases at J, with 15 bases in the middle. Per germline, CDR1 SGHNT and CDR2 YYREEE (reference sequence). The CDR3 is 15 residues long. CDR3 residues: CASSATRGTNYGYTF. The CDR3, as DNA: TGTGCCAGCAGCGCGACTCGGGGGACCAACTATGGCTACACCTTC.

This clone occurred once. The rearrangement uses TRBV7-3 and TRBJ2-3; no firm D call. The CDR3 consists of 13 residues. Between the trimmed V and J ends, which lost 4 bases and 7 bases, there was a span of 12 bases. Germline V gene data show CDR1 as SGHTA and CDR2 as FQGTGA. The CDR3 loop is CASSSEYRNTQYF. In DNA form, the CDR3 reads TGTGCCAGCAGCTCCGAATACAGAAATACGCAGTATTTT.

Written as DNA, the CDR3 is TGTGCCTGGAGGCCTTTACTAGCGGGAAATCAAGAGACCCAGTACTTC. It specifies CAWRPLLAGNQETQYF. The rearrangement uses TRBV30 and TRBJ2-5; 10 bases map to TRBD2. The CDR3 consists of 16 residues. CDR1 is GTSNPN and CDR2 is SVGIG in the germline V gene (reference sequence). V lost 3 bases to trimming and J lost 2 bases; unmatched junction nucleotides: 9. The complete variable domain, with remaining parts taken from reference TRBV30 and TRBJ2-5, reads SQTIHQWPATLVQPVGSPLSLECTVEGTSNPNLYWYRQAAGRGLQLLFYSVGIGQISSEVPQNLSASRPQDRQFILSSKKLLLSDSGFYLCAWRPLLAGNQETQYFGPGTRLLVL.

The chain uses TRBV23-1 and TRBJ1-5, with 7 bases lining up with TRBD1. TRBV23-1 counts as an open reading frame of uncertain function. The junction had 8 bases not matched to a gene; V was cut back by 7 bases and J by 5 bases. The CDR3 has 14 residues. The CDR3 sequence is CASMDRSSYQPQHF. Written as DNA, the CDR3 is TGCGCCAGCATGGACAGGAGCTCGTATCAGCCCCAGCATTTT.

This chain links TRBV5-1 with TRBJ1-6; possibly TRBD1 for D (5 bases). The CDR3 length is 16 residues. Trimming shortened V by 0 bases and J by 7 bases, and 14 bases separated the two germline ends. From germline, CDR1 is SGHRS and CDR2 YFSETQ. In DNA form, the CDR3 reads TGCGCCAGCAGCTTGGGCGGGGGTGACATAAATTCACCCCTCCACTTT. This sequence encodes CASSLGGGDINSPLHF.

In this sample, this clone turned up a few times. V is TRBV6-5 and J is TRBJ1-1, with a tentative D call TRBD1 (5 bases). Germline CDR1 reads MNHEY; CDR2 reads SVGAGI. The V and J ends lost 6 bases and 1 base respectively, with 9 bases between them. The CDR3 totals 13 residues. The CDR3 protein is CASRPTANTEAFF. CDR3 in DNA: TGTGCCAGCAGACCGACAGCGAACACTGAAGCTTTCTTT.

The chain is built from TRBV2 and TRBJ2-5; 7 positions agree with TRBD1. The CDR3 runs 13 residues. After removal of 8 bases from V and 3 bases from J, the junction contained 6 bases not matched to a gene. Germline V lookup: CDR1 SNHLY, CDR2 FYNNEI. The DNA of the CDR3 is TGTGCCAGCCCCAGGGACAGAGAAGAGACCCAGTACTTC. Amino acid sequence: CASPRDREETQYF.

V usage is TRBV5-1 and J usage is TRBJ1-3; 9 bases are shared with TRBD1. There are 15 residues in the CDR3. Trimming removed 4 bases from V and 2 bases from J; junction bases left unmatched: 4. Germline-derived CDR1 and CDR2 are SGHRS and YFSETQ. The CDR3 spells CASSVWTGAGNTIYF. CDR3 in DNA: TGCGCCAGCAGCGTATGGACAGGGGCTGGAAACACCATATATTTT.

Only a few counts were recorded for this clone. This CDR3 is CASSEGNRDSTEAFF. The CDR3 DNA follows: TGCGCCAGCAGTGAGGGAAATCGGGACAGCACTGAAGCTTTCTTT. The V gene is TRBV5-1, the J gene TRBJ1-1; 7 bases are shared with TRBD1. The CDR3 runs to 15 residues. After removal of 5 bases from V and 4 bases from J, the junction contained 11 bases not matched to a gene. The germline gives CDR1 SGHRS, CDR2 YFSETQ.

The chain combines TRBV5-1 with TRBJ1-1; D perhaps matches TRBD1 (6 bases). Germline lookup yields CDR1 SGHRS and CDR2 YFSETQ. CDR3 size: 13 residues. V lost 6 bases and J 5 bases, leaving 14 bases between the germline ends. The CDR3 region has the DNA TGCGCCAGCATAAATTGGGGGCAGACTGAAGCTTTCTTT. It translates to CASINWGQTEAFF. The whole variable domain, filled in from reference TRBV5-1 and TRBJ1-1, reads KAGVTQTPRYLIKTRGQQVTLSCSPISGHRSVSWYQQTPGQGLQFLFEYFSETQRNKGNFPGRFSGRQFSNSRSEMNVSTLELGDSALYLCASINWGQTEAFFGQGTRLTVV.

The chain employs TRBV5-4 and TRBJ2-3, with 9 bases fitting TRBD1. V lost 4 bases and J lost 3; bases outside the gene matches: 6. The CDR3 is made up of 15 amino acids. Germline V gene data show CDR1 as SGHNT and CDR2 as YYREEE (reference sequence). The CDR3 coding sequence is TGTGCCAGCAGCACCCGACAGGGGGGGACAGATACGCAGTATTTT. It is translated as CASSTRQGGTDTQYF.

J is TRBJ1-3 and V is TRBV5-1, with D possibly TRBD1 on 6 matching bases. The germline V and J ends were trimmed by 0 bases and 4 bases, with 11 bases remaining between them. CDR3 length equals 15 residues. Germline V gives CDR1 SGHRS, CDR2 YFSETQ. The CDR3: CASSLAGGQGNTIYF. In DNA, the CDR3 is TGCGCCAGCAGCTTGGCCGGAGGACAGGGAAACACCATATATTTT.

This chain links TRBV4-2 with TRBJ2-7; no clear D gene. Germline V CDR1 and CDR2: LGHNA, YNFKEQ. This CDR3 has 12 residues. Trimming removed 1 base at V and 5 bases at J, with 6 bases between. This chain's CDR3 is CASSQGLNEQYF. The CDR3 nucleotides read TGTGCCAGCAGCCAAGGTCTAAACGAGCAGTACTTC.

The chain uses TRBV4-1 and TRBJ2-2, with 9 bases lining up with TRBD2. Trimming took 2 bases from V and 7 from J; bases not matched to a gene: 17. The CDR3 has 19 residues. Germline assignment: CDR1 MGHRA and CDR2 YSYEKL. CDR3 bases: TGCGCCAGCAGCCAACCTGAAACTGTAGCGGGAGCGGCGAACGGGGAGCTGTTTTTT. Encoded protein: CASSQPETVAGAANGELFF.

This clone has just a few counts. This sequence joins TRBV19 and TRBJ2-1; a weak D match, TRBD2 (5 bases). The V gene lost 5 bases and the J gene lost 9 bases, with 14 bases spanning the gap. Germline V gene sequence: CDR1 LNHDA, CDR2 SQIVND (reference sequence). This CDR3 is built from 13 residues. CDR3 sequence reads: CASSWPGIGEQFF. For the CDR3, the DNA is TGTGCCAGTAGTTGGCCGGGAATAGGTGAGCAGTTCTTC.

The V and J genes are TRBV15 and TRBJ1-1, with 7 bases lining up with TRBD1. V lost 3 bases, J lost 0 bases, and 7 bases stayed unmatched. The CDR3 extends over 16 amino acids. Germline CDR1 is LNHNV and CDR2 is YYDKDF (reference sequence). The CDR3 DNA is TGTGCCACCAGCAGGTTGTCGACAGGGATGAACACTGAAGCTTTCTTT. Amino acid sequence: CATSRLSTGMNTEAFF.

This CDR3 is CASSKVVDHTEGANTGELFF. For the CDR3, the DNA is TGTGCCAGCAGCAAAGTAGTGGACCACACAGAGGGCGCGAACACCGGGGAGCTGTTTTTT. J is TRBJ2-2 and V is TRBV21-1; the table names TRBD2, a call not compared with the DNA. TRBV21-1 is flagged as a pseudogene. The CDR3 is made up of 20 amino acids.

The chain carries TRBV27 and TRBJ1-2; TRBD1 agrees at 8 bases. The trim removed 5 bases at V and 5 bases at J, leaving 4 bases unmatched. The germline CDR1 and CDR2 sequences are MNHEY and SMNVEV (reference sequence). CDR3 length: 13 residues. DNA for the CDR3: TGTGCCAGCAGTGCACAGGGGGTATATGGCTACACCTTC. Residues: CASSAQGVYGYTF.

With regard to this clone: Other nucleotide sequences in the sample specify the same CDR3. The V gene is TRBV15, the J gene TRBJ1-4; D may be TRBD1 (5 bases). Trimming took off 3 bases at V and 10 bases at J, with 18 bases between the two ends. Germline-derived CDR1 and CDR2 are LNHNV and YYDKDF (reference sequence). This CDR3 contains 15 residues. CDR3 in amino acids: CATSSETAGGGKLFF. DNA of the CDR3: TGTGCCACCAGCAGTGAGACAGCCGGGGGAGGAAAACTGTTTTTT.

The chain carries TRBV19 and TRBJ1-4; tentatively, D is TRBD1 (5 bases). There are 16 residues in the CDR3. Germline CDR1 reads LNHDA; CDR2 reads SQIVND (reference sequence). Deletions cut 6 bases from V and 3 bases from J, with 17 bases between. Written as DNA, the CDR3 is TGTGCCAGTAGCAGAATAACGGGGGATCCTAATGAAAAACTGTTTTTT. Residues: CASSRITGDPNEKLFF. The full variable domain, its missing parts supplied by reference TRBV19 and TRBJ1-4, is DGGITQSPKYLFRKEGQNVTLSCEQNLNHDAMYWYRQDPGQGLRLIYYSQIVNDFQKGDIAEGYSVSREKKESFPLTVTSAQKNPTAFYLCASSRITGDPNEKLFFGSGTQLSVL.

J is TRBJ2-1 and V is TRBV6-5; D might be TRBD1 (5 bases). The CDR3 spans 13 residues. CDR1 is MNHEY and CDR2 is SVGAGI in the germline V gene. Trimming cost V 7 bases and J 7 bases, with 14 bases left between them. CDR3 nucleotides: TGTGCCAGCACCTTAGGGGTGGGAAATGAGCAGTTCTTC. Encoded protein: CASTLGVGNEQFF.

The CDR3 is CASSSLTGVGETQYF. Here the CDR3 DNA reads TGTGCCAGCAGTTCACTGACAGGGGTGGGGGAGACCCAGTACTTC. The gene calls are TRBV27 and TRBJ2-5; 8 positions agree with TRBD1. The CDR3 runs 15 residues. Unmatched junction bases numbered 9, after V lost 4 bases and J lost 5 bases. Germline V gives CDR1 MNHEY, CDR2 SMNVEV (reference sequence).

The rearrangement joins TRBV21-1 to TRBJ1-1. TRBV21-1 is assigned pseudogene status. This CDR3 has 12 residues. For the CDR3, the DNA is TGTGCCAGCCTGGGGAACGGGGCTGAAGCTTTCTTT. Translated: CASLGNGAEAFF.

This chain uses TRBV5-1 with TRBJ2-5, with D possibly matching TRBD2 (6 bases). The CDR3 runs to 14 residues. Looked up from germline, CDR1 is SGHRS and CDR2 is YFSETQ. With 4 bases removed from V and 5 bases from J, the gap between germline ends came to 15 bases. The CDR3 sequence: CASSRQREEETQYF. In DNA, the CDR3 is TGCGCCAGCAGCCGTCAGAGGGAGGAGGAGACCCAGTACTTC.